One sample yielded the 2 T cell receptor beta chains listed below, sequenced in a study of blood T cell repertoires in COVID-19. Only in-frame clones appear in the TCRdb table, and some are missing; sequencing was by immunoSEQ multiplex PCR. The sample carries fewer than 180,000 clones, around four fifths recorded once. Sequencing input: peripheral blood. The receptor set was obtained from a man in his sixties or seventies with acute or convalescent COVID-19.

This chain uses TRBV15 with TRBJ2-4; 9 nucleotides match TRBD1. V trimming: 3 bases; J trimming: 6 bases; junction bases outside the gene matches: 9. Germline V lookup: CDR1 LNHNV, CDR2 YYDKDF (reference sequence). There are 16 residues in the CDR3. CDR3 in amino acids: CATSSLQGARVNIQYF. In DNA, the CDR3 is TGTGCCACCAGCAGTTTACAGGGGGCTAGGGTAAACATTCAGTACTTC.

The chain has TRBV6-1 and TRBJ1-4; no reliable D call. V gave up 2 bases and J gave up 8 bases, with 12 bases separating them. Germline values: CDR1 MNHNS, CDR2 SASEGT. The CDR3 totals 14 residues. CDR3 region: CASSERSAGEKLFF. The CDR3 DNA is TGTGCCAGCAGTGAAAGGAGCGCCGGGGAAAAACTGTTTTTT.